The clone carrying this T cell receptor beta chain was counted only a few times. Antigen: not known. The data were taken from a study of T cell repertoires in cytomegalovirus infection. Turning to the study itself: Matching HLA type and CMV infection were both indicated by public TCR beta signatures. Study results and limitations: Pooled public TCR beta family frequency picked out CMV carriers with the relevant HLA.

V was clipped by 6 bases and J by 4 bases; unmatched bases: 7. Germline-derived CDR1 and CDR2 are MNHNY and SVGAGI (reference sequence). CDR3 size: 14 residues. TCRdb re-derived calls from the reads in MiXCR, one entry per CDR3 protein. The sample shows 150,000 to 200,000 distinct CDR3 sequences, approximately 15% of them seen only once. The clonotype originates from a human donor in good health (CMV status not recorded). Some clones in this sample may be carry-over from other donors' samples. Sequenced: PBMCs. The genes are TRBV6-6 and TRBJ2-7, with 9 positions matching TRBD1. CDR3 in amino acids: CASRRQGEGYEQYF. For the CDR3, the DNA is TGTGCCAGCAGAAGACAGGGGGAGGGGTACGAGCAGTACTTC.